A single sample gave rise to the 7 T cell receptor beta chains below, sequenced in a study of T cells in localized non-small cell lung cancer. Repertoires were generated with immunoSEQ multiplex PCR, while TCRdb's copy carries only in-frame clones and drops some. The table lists roughly 1,500 clones, under 35% of them singletons. The sequencing used lung tumor tissue, collected before any cancer treatment. The receptor source for this set is a female donor of 60 years or more with stage II lung adenocarcinoma.

The chain uses TRBV6-8 and TRBJ1-2; 9 bases agree with TRBD1. Per the germline V gene, CDR1 is MNHGY and CDR2 is SAAAGT. The CDR3 is 15 residues long. V lost 3 bases to trimming and J lost 4 bases; unmatched junction nucleotides: 6. The chain's CDR3 is CASSYKQGAGYGYTF. In DNA form, the CDR3 reads TGTGCCAGCAGTTATAAACAGGGGGCTGGCTATGGCTACACCTTC.

This clone is medium-sized in the sample. The rearrangement uses TRBV28 and TRBJ2-2; tentatively, D is TRBD1 (5 bases). The V and J ends lost 6 bases and 1 base respectively, with 15 bases between them. The V gene's germline CDR1 is MDHEN and CDR2 SYDVKM. CDR3 length: 16 residues. CDR3 DNA: TGTGCCAGCAGGGCAGCAGGGAATAGGAACACCGGGGAGCTGTTTTTT. It translates to CASRAAGNRNTGELFF.

This clone has just a few counts. This chain links TRBV9 with TRBJ1-2; D not resolved. Per the germline V gene, CDR1 is SGDLS and CDR2 is YYNGEE. This CDR3 is built from 12 residues. V shed 5 bases and J shed 8 bases, with 13 bases lying between them. CDR3 coding DNA: TGTGCCAGCAGTGAAGGCGTGACGGGCTACACCTTC. It encodes CASSEGVTGYTF.

This clone has only a few counts. This rearrangement joins TRBV19 to TRBJ2-7; 10 nucleotides line up with TRBD1. CDR1 is LNHDA, CDR2 SQIVND, per germline (reference sequence). This CDR3 is built from 15 residues. Losses at the gene ends were 3 bases for V and 1 base for J; bases not matched to a gene: 3. CDR3 sequence reads: CASSIRTGGSYEQYF. The CDR3 DNA reads TGTGCCAGTAGTATCCGGACAGGGGGGTCCTACGAGCAGTACTTC.

This clone was detected once. V and J are TRBV5-1 and TRBJ2-7; D possibly uses TRBD1 or TRBD2 (7 bases each). The V gene lost 0 bases and the J gene lost 2 bases, with 15 bases spanning the gap. CDR3 length: 16 residues. In germline, CDR1 is SGHRS, CDR2 YFSETQ. CDR3 DNA sequence: TGCGCCAGCAGCTTGGCGGTTCAGGGGGGGACCTACGAGCAGTACTTC. As protein: CASSLAVQGGTYEQYF.

This clone is categorized as medium-sized. The chain recombines TRBV9 with TRBJ2-5, with TRBD1 identical over 10 bases. Germline V gene lookup returns CDR1 SGDLS and CDR2 YYNGEE. This CDR3 has 17 amino acids. V shed 7 bases, J shed 1 base, and the junction held 13 bases outside the gene matches. The CDR3, as DNA: TGTGCCAGCCAGCAGTGGGGGACAGGGGCATCCCAAGAGACCCAGTACTTC. This translates into CASQQWGTGASQETQYF.

The chain combines TRBV19 with TRBJ2-7; no reliable D call. V lost 3 bases and J 1 base, leaving 10 bases between the germline ends. This CDR3 comprises 14 residues. The germline CDR1 and CDR2 sequences are LNHDA and SQIVND (reference sequence). Here the CDR3 reads CASSMTLRSYEQYF. For the CDR3, the DNA is TGTGCCAGTAGTATGACGTTGAGGTCCTACGAGCAGTACTTC.